The T cell receptor (beta chain) under discussion was sequenced for a study of circulating CD8 cells and anti-PD-1 response in melanoma. Study-wide context: Treatment was intravenous nivolumab at 3 mg/kg every 2 weeks.

Broader study findings: Published repertoire comparisons used only baseline and M1 samples from a small cohort with few responders. TIGIT repertoires were least diverse, DNEG repertoires most diverse. At M1, fewer than 8% of TRB clonotypes appeared in multiple subsets.

Live CD3+CD8+TCRalphabeta+ cells were sorted into four subsets by PD-1 and/or TIGIT. Using approximately 14 ng of total RNA, TCR libraries were made with the QIAseq Immune Repertoire TCR panel. TCRdb used MiXCR to reprocess the reads, holding one entry per CDR3 protein. Of 500 to 750 distinct CDR3 sequences listed, roughly 6.1% were seen once; the top ten hold approximately 15%. The CDR3 is made up of 15 amino acids. By share, this clonotype ranks as large. Its antigen is unknown. Material: CD8+ T cells from PBMCs, obtained at baseline or after one month of anti-PD-1 therapy (not recorded which). The chain uses TRBV21-1 and TRBJ2-7; TRBD2 is the table's D call, not checked against the DNA. TRBV21-1 counts as a pseudogene. The origin of this receptor is a human donor with melanoma. The CDR3 region is CASSVPPEVLYEQYF. The DNA of the CDR3 is TGTGCCAGCAGCGTACCTCCGGAGGTCCTCTACGAGCAGTACTTC.